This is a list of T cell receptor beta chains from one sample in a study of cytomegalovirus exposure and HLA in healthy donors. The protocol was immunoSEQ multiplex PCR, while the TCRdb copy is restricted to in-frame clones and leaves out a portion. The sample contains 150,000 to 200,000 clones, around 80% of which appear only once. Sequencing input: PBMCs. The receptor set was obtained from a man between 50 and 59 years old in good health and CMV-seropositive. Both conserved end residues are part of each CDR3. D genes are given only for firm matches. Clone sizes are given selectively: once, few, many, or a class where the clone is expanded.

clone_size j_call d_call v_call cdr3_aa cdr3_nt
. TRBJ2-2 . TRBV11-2 CASSLGGLNTGELFF TGTGCCAGCAGCTTGGGGGGGCTCAACACCGGGGAGCTGTTTTTT
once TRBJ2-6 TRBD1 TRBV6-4 CARPDRVSGANVLTF TGTGCCAGACCAGACAGGGTATCTGGGGCCAACGTCCTGACTTTC
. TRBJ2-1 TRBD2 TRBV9 CASSPIAGPSSYNEQFF TGTGCCAGCAGCCCCATAGCGGGTCCTAGCTCCTACAATGAGCAGTTCTTC
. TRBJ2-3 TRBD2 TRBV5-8 CASSLGVAGRETDTQYF TGTGCCAGCAGCTTGGGGGTAGCGGGGCGAGAGACAGATACGCAGTATTTT
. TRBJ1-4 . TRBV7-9 CASSRGQLNEKLFF TGTGCCAGCAGCCGTGGACAGCTTAATGAAAAACTGTTTTTT
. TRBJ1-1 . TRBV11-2 CASSLTGSPEAFF TGTGCCAGCAGCCTTACCGGGTCTCCTGAAGCTTTCTTT
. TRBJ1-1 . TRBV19 CASSIGTENTEAFF TGTGCCAGTAGTATAGGGACAGAGAACACTGAAGCTTTCTTT
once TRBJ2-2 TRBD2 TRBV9 CASSVTSGGGTGELFF TGTGCCAGCAGCGTAACTAGCGGAGGGGGGACCGGGGAGCTGTTTTTT
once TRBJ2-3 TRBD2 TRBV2 CASEGRGDKDTQYF TGTGCCAGCGAAGGGCGGGGGGATAAAGATACGCAGTATTTT
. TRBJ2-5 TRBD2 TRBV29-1 CSGSGGETQYF TGCAGCGGAAGCGGGGGGGAGACCCAGTACTTC
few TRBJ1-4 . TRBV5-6 CASSLWSPGEKLFF TGTGCCAGCAGCCTTTGGTCCCCCGGTGAAAAACTGTTTTTT
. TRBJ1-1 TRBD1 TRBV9 CASSHRQGQNTEAFF TGTGCCAGCAGCCACCGACAGGGCCAGAACACTGAAGCTTTCTTT
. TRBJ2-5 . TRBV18 CASSSGQEETQYF TGTGCCAGCTCATCGGGACAAGAAGAGACCCAGTACTTC
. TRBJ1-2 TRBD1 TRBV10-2 CASSETGGDHGYTF TGCGCCAGCAGTGAGACAGGGGGCGATCATGGCTACACCTTC
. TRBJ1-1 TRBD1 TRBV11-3 CASSLQGANTEAFF TGTGCCAGCAGCCTACAGGGGGCGAACACTGAAGCTTTCTTT
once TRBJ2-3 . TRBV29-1 CRAGEGDTQYF TGCCGGGCAGGGGAGGGAGATACGCAGTATTTT